The 28 T cell receptor beta chains below all came from one sample that was sequenced in a study of early T cells in non-severe SARS-CoV-2 infection. Via MiXCR, TCRdb re-called the 5' RACE reads, giving one row per CDR3 protein. The sample lists around 84,000 distinct CDR3 sequences; roughly an eighth were seen once. Specimen: whole blood. The receptors originated from an adult who was a healthcare worker with PCR-confirmed SARS-CoV-2 infection or an uninfected control (not recorded which).

This chain joins TRBV30 and TRBJ1-2; D is possibly TRBD1 (5 bases). CDR3 length: 13 residues. Per the germline V gene, CDR1 is GTSNPN and CDR2 is SVGIG (reference sequence). The V gene lost 4 bases and the J gene lost 2 bases, with 11 bases spanning the gap. In DNA, the CDR3 is TGTGCCTGGAATTTGGGGGTCAACTATGGCTACACCTTC. It translates to CAWNLGVNYGYTF.

A few counts support this clonotype. The rearrangement joins TRBV20-1 to TRBJ1-1; TRBD1 is a possible D gene (6 bases). This CDR3 spans 13 amino acids. V gave up 2 bases and J gave up 6 bases, with 13 bases separating them. Germline assignment: CDR1 DFQATT and CDR2 SNEGSKA (reference sequence). CDR3 nucleotide sequence: TGCAGTGCTAGACCGGGACAAGACGCTGAAGCTTTCTTT. Translated: CSARPGQDAEAFF.

This clonotype was counted at least ten times. This chain uses TRBV20-1 with TRBJ1-5; D is uncertain. The CDR3 spans 14 residues. Trimming took off 3 bases at V and 2 bases at J, with 11 bases between the two ends. Germline V gene data show CDR1 as DFQATT and CDR2 as SNEGSKA (reference sequence). The CDR3 protein is CSASLGGGNQPQHF. CDR3 DNA sequence: TGCAGTGCTAGCCTAGGTGGGGGCAATCAGCCCCAGCATTTT.

The chain employs TRBV6-5 and TRBJ1-4, with 7 bases matching TRBD1. Losses at the gene ends were 5 bases for V and 5 bases for J; bases not matched to a gene: 5. CDR3 length equals 14 residues. Per the germline V gene, CDR1 is MNHEY and CDR2 is SVGAGI. This chain's CDR3 is CASSGGGLNEKLFF. CDR3 sequence (DNA): TGTGCCAGCAGTGGAGGGGGCCTAAATGAAAAACTGTTTTTT.

This clonotype was observed a handful of times. V is TRBV12-3 or TRBV12-4 and J is TRBJ2-1; the match to TRBD2 covers 8 bases. The CDR3 extends over 13 amino acids. J was trimmed by 4 bases and V by 7 bases; bases with no gene match: 3. The CDR3 DNA follows: TGTGCCAGCATCGCGGGGGGTTACAATGAGCAGTTCTTC. Its translation: CASIAGGYNEQFF.

The V call is TRBV28, the J call TRBJ1-6; D may be TRBD1 (6 bases). Germline-derived CDR1 and CDR2 are MDHEN and SYDVKM. The CDR3 spans 18 residues. Trimming pared 4 bases from V and 2 bases from J, leaving 18 bases between. CDR3 residues: CASSYIRGGGTYNSPLHF. The CDR3 DNA sequence: TGTGCCAGCAGTTACATCAGAGGGGGAGGGACCTATAATTCACCCCTCCACTTT.

This clonotype has only a few counts. The rearrangement joins TRBV29-1 to TRBJ2-1; 8 bases fit TRBD1. CDR3 length: 15 amino acids. The germline gives CDR1 SQVTM, CDR2 ANQGSEA. J was trimmed by 7 bases and V by 4 bases; bases with no gene match: 12. The CDR3 region is CSVVFPRTGTNEQFF. CDR3 in DNA: TGCAGCGTTGTCTTCCCCCGGACAGGGACGAATGAGCAGTTCTTC.

This chain connects TRBV7-4 to TRBJ2-5; unclear D gene. The CDR3 has 18 residues. Trimming shortened V by 5 bases and J by 2 bases, and 24 bases separated the two germline ends. CDR1 is SGHVT and CDR2 is SQSDAQ in the germline V gene. The DNA for the CDR3 is TGTGCCAGCAGCCCGGAGTTAAGGGTGATCCCGCCTCAAGAGACCCAGTACTTC. Amino acids: CASSPELRVIPPQETQYF.

In its sample, this clonotype was seen a few times. The chain has TRBV12-3 or TRBV12-4 and TRBJ2-3; D might be TRBD1 (6 bases). The V gene lost 6 bases and the J gene lost 2 bases, with 18 bases spanning the gap. This CDR3 spans 16 amino acids. CDR3 region: CASSPIQGIYTDTQYF. CDR3 DNA: TGTGCCAGCAGCCCTATCCAGGGGATATACACAGATACGCAGTATTTT.

This clonotype was observed at least ten times. V and J are TRBV6-6 and TRBJ1-5, with unresolved D. The CDR3 length is 20 residues. Germline assignment: CDR1 MNHNY and CDR2 SVGAGI (reference sequence). Trimming took off 5 bases at V and 0 bases at J, with 26 bases between the two ends. The CDR3 DNA reads TGTGCCAGCAGTATGGACGAGGCAGCCACCTTGTCTTATAGCAATCAGCCCCAGCATTTT. This gives the protein CASSMDEAATLSYSNQPQHF.

On this clonotype itself: One end of the junction does not line up with germline, which may come from a read error. The gene calls are TRBV20-1 and TRBJ1-1; D is unresolved. Germline values: CDR1 DFQATT, CDR2 SNEGSKA (reference sequence). This CDR3 has 13 residues. CDR3 sequence: CGGRRGLGTEAFF. In DNA form, the CDR3 reads TGTGGAGGACGGCGAGGTTTGGGCACTGAAGCTTTCTTT.

The chain links TRBV2 to TRBJ2-7; 9 positions agree with TRBD1. Germline CDR1 is SNHLY and CDR2 is FYNNEI. The CDR3 is made up of 14 amino acids. Trimming took 3 bases from V and 3 from J; bases not matched to a gene: 3. The CDR3 reads CASSEGQGVYEQYF. The CDR3 DNA sequence: TGTGCCAGCAGTGAGGGACAGGGAGTCTACGAGCAGTACTTC.

This clonotype was seen more than once but under ten times. The V gene is TRBV4-1, the J gene TRBJ2-7, with TRBD1 identical over 7 bases. Germline lookup yields CDR1 MGHRA and CDR2 YSYEKL. V shed 3 bases, J shed 2 bases, and the junction held 7 bases outside the gene matches. CDR3 length: 15 amino acids. In DNA, the CDR3 is TGCGCCAGCAGCCATCAACAGGGGATTCCCTACGAGCAGTACTTC. Translated: CASSHQQGIPYEQYF.

This chain connects TRBV29-1 to TRBJ2-2, with a weak D call TRBD2 (5 bases). CDR1 is SQVTM and CDR2 is ANQGSEA in the germline V gene. The CDR3 loop spans 15 amino acids. V was pared by 7 bases and J by 4 bases, with 19 bases between. Written as DNA, the CDR3 is TGCAGCGCCGCCCAAAGGACTGATGTCACCGGGGAGCTGTTTTTT. This translates into CSAAQRTDVTGELFF.

This clonotype was recorded many times. CDR3 DNA sequence: TGTGCCAGTAGTATATCGCCCAACCCAGGGACTATGTCCTACAATGAGCAGTTCTTC. It specifies CASSISPNPGTMSYNEQFF. The chain has TRBV19 and TRBJ2-1; TRBD2 agrees at 7 bases. Germline assignment: CDR1 LNHDA and CDR2 SQIVND (reference sequence). The CDR3 runs to 19 residues. J gave up 1 base and V 2 bases, and 14 bases lay outside the gene matches.

The chain is built from TRBV2 and TRBJ2-7, with D hard to call. Trimming cost V 7 bases and J 3 bases, with 10 bases left between them. Per the germline V gene, CDR1 is SNHLY and CDR2 is FYNNEI. The CDR3 is made up of 12 amino acids. The CDR3 coding sequence is TGTGCCAGCAAGGTCCCCTACTACGAGCAGTACTTC. Its translation: CASKVPYYEQYF.

This clonotype showed up many times. The chain recombines TRBV7-9 with TRBJ2-7, with 8 positions matching TRBD2. Germline V gene sequence: CDR1 SEHNR, CDR2 FQNEAQ (reference sequence). V shed 5 bases, J shed 1 base, and the junction held 7 bases outside the gene matches. The length of the CDR3 is 15 residues. The CDR3 loop reads CASSDSGANSYEQYF. CDR3 sequence (DNA): TGTGCCAGCAGCGATAGCGGGGCCAATTCCTACGAGCAGTACTTC.

This clonotype has only a few counts. The chain couples TRBV20-1 to TRBJ2-7, with 15 bases identical to TRBD2. The germline gives CDR1 DFQATT, CDR2 SNEGSKA (reference sequence). J was trimmed by 6 bases and V by 2 bases; bases with no gene match: 5. The CDR3 is 15 residues long. The CDR3 nucleotides read TGCAGTGCTAGACCCAGGACTAGCGGGAGGGGCGAGCAGTACTTC. Residues: CSARPRTSGRGEQYF.

This clonotype was observed a few times. The chain has TRBV7-2 and TRBJ2-7, with TRBD1 matching 8 bases. After removal of 5 bases from V and 5 bases from J, the junction contained 5 bases not matched to a gene. CDR3 length: 13 residues. Germline assignment: CDR1 SGHTA and CDR2 FQGNSA. The CDR3 loop is CASSVQGGDEQYF. CDR3 DNA sequence: TGTGCCAGCAGCGTACAGGGGGGAGACGAGCAGTACTTC.

This clonotype was seen repeatedly, ten times or more. This chain links TRBV7-9 with TRBJ2-7; 9 bases fit TRBD1. The length of the CDR3 is 15 residues. Trimming cost V 5 bases and J 6 bases; bases outside gene matches: 11. CDR1 SEHNR and CDR2 FQNEAQ come from the germline V gene (reference sequence). In DNA form, the CDR3 reads TGTGCCAGCAGCGAGGGGGGACAGGGATACTCCGAGCAGTACTTC. It is translated as CASSEGGQGYSEQYF.

Regarding this clonotype: The junction differs from germline at one of its ends, possibly a read error. V and J are TRBV3-1 and TRBJ2-4, with TRBD2 as a possible D gene (6 bases). Per the germline V gene, CDR1 is LGHDT and CDR2 is YNNKEL (reference sequence). CDR3 length: 18 residues. In DNA form, the CDR3 reads TGTGCCAGCAGCCAAGAGAGGCGGGATACACTAGCCAGAAACATTCAGTACTTC. Protein: CASSQERRDTLARNIQYF.

This clonotype has a handful of counts. The chain combines TRBV27 with TRBJ2-7; 11 bases align to TRBD2. The CDR3 extends over 16 amino acids. Per germline, CDR1 MNHEY and CDR2 SMNVEV (reference sequence). The ends lost 6 bases at V and 3 bases at J; junction bases unmatched: 10. DNA for the CDR3: TGTGCCAGCAGCCCCGACTCTAGCGGGAGGAACTACGAGCAGTACTTC. Translation: CASSPDSSGRNYEQYF.

This clonotype turned up a few times. The genes are TRBV12-3 or TRBV12-4 and TRBJ2-1; 8 nucleotides agree with TRBD2. After removal of 2 bases from V and 5 bases from J, the junction contained 8 bases not matched to a gene. The CDR3 has 16 residues. CDR3: CASSLNAGGNDNEQFF. Written as DNA, the CDR3 is TGTGCCAGCAGTTTAAATGCGGGGGGAAACGACAATGAGCAGTTCTTC.

Ten or more counts support this clonotype. The chain uses TRBV2 and TRBJ1-1, with a tentative D call TRBD1 (5 bases). V dropped 8 bases and J dropped 1 base, with 11 bases sitting between them. The germline V gene encodes CDR1 SNHLY and CDR2 FYNNEI. The CDR3 spans 13 residues. The CDR3 DNA sequence: TGTGCCAGCCTGGGGCGTCCGAACACTGAAGCTTTCTTT. Translation gives CASLGRPNTEAFF. Drawing the rest from reference TRBV2 and TRBJ1-1, the complete variable domain is EPEVTQTPSHQVTQMGQEVILRCVPISNHLYFYWYRQILGQKVEFLVSFYNNEISEKSEIFDDQFSVERPDGSNFTLKIRSTKLEDSAMYFCASLGRPNTEAFFGQGTRLTVV.

This clonotype has ten or more counts. Germline is not matched at one junction end, which may reflect a read error. The chain has TRBV10-2 and TRBJ2-1; 11 nucleotides match TRBD2. Germline CDR1 is WSHSY and CDR2 is SAAADI. The CDR3 loop spans 16 amino acids. In DNA form, the CDR3 reads TGCGCCAGCAGTGAAGCGACTAGCGGGACCTATAATGAGCAGTTCTTC. Residues: CASSEATSGTYNEQFF.

The rearrangement uses TRBV7-7 and TRBJ2-7; maybe TRBD1 (6 bases). Germline CDR1 and CDR2: SSHAT and FNYEAQ (reference sequence). V lost 5 bases and J 4 bases, leaving 12 bases between the germline ends. This CDR3 spans 13 amino acids. The CDR3 DNA is TGTGCCAGCAGCCAGGGGCTTGGGTACGAGCAGTACTTC. Amino acid sequence: CASSQGLGYEQYF.

As to this clonotype: Its ends do not fully match the called genes, so a read error is possible. The genes are TRBV27 and TRBJ2-1, with 10 bases that match TRBD1. The germline gives CDR1 MNHEY, CDR2 SMNVEV (reference sequence). The CDR3 has 14 residues. The DNA for the CDR3 is TGTGCCGGCAGTCCCGGGACAGGGGTGGGTGAGCAGTTCTTC. It specifies CAGSPGTGVGEQFF.

This clonotype was detected only a few times. The chain links TRBV20-1 to TRBJ2-7; 9 nucleotides match TRBD1. V shed 4 bases, J shed 0 bases, and the junction held 7 bases outside the gene matches. The CDR3 sequence is 15 residues long. Germline-derived CDR1 and CDR2 are DFQATT and SNEGSKA (reference sequence). CDR3 sequence reads: CSATAGTGSSYEQYF. CDR3 coding DNA: TGCAGTGCTACCGCCGGGACAGGGAGCTCCTACGAGCAGTACTTC.